Following are 22 T cell receptor beta chains from one sample sequenced in a study of somatic mutations in cytotoxic T cells in rheumatoid arthritis (dated by TCRdb to about 2017). Receptor amplification or capture employed the immunoSEQ multiplex PCR assay. Here the immuneACCESS table is served through TCRdb, limited to in-frame sequences with V and J called. Missing clones are a known gap in these copies; in checked studies unresolved V genes cover under half, and the rest lacks a known reason. The sample table holds approximately 30,000 clones, of which roughly 82% were seen once. Jointly, the top ten make up over 5% of the sample. Sequencing was carried out using CD8+ T cells sorted from blood. Source of these receptors: a man over 45 in good health.

The CDR3 region has the DNA TGTGCCAGCAGCCAAGATCTCCAGGGATACGAGCAGTACTTC. As protein: CASSQDLQGYEQYF. The chain has TRBV4-2 and TRBJ2-5, with D possibly matching TRBD1 (5 bases). Near its end, the DNA agrees better with TRBJ2-7, so the J call may be wrong. Germline V gene lookup returns CDR1 LGHNA and CDR2 YNFKEQ. The CDR3 is 14 amino acids.

The rearrangement uses TRBV4-1 and TRBJ2-3; 16 bases agree with TRBD2. CDR3 length: 18 amino acids. J was trimmed by 0 bases and V by 4 bases; bases with no gene match: 4. Germline V lookup: CDR1 MGHRA, CDR2 YSYEKL. Here the CDR3 DNA reads TGCGCCAGCAGCCCGGGACTAGCGGGAGGGCCTAGCACAGATACGCAGTATTTT. Translating gives CASSPGLAGGPSTDTQYF.

The chain recombines TRBV7-2 with TRBJ2-1; no reliable D call. V was shortened by 7 bases and J by 4 bases, with 5 bases between the two germline ends. Germline values: CDR1 SGHTA, CDR2 FQGNSA. The CDR3 covers 11 residues. CDR3 sequence: CASNGYNEQFF. In DNA, the CDR3 is TGTGCCAGCAACGGTTACAATGAGCAGTTCTTC.

This chain connects TRBV14 to TRBJ2-7; the D gene could be TRBD1 or TRBD2 (5 bases each). Germline values: CDR1 SGHDN, CDR2 FVKESK. The CDR3 runs 13 residues. Trimming pared 4 bases from V and 6 bases from J, leaving 13 bases between. The CDR3 spells CASSLGTAREQYF. In nucleotides, the CDR3 is TGTGCCAGCAGCCTTGGGACCGCTCGCGAGCAGTACTTC.

The rearrangement joins TRBV7-9 to TRBJ2-7, with 11 bases fitting TRBD2. The CDR3 length is 14 residues. The junction had 8 bases not matched to a gene; V was cut back by 5 bases and J by 8 bases. Germline V lookup: CDR1 SEHNR, CDR2 FQNEAQ (reference sequence). This chain's CDR3 is CASSGTSGLHQQYF. CDR3 nucleotides: TGTGCCAGCAGCGGGACTAGCGGACTCCATCAGCAGTACTTC.

This clone was counted between two and nine times. The rearrangement uses TRBV9 and TRBJ1-2; D gene uncertain. The V and J ends lost 3 bases and 7 bases respectively, with 4 bases between them. The CDR3 consists of 10 residues. The germline V gene encodes CDR1 SGDLS and CDR2 YYNGEE. The CDR3 sequence: CASSGGGYTF. The CDR3 bases are TGTGCCAGCAGCGGAGGTGGCTACACCTTC.

The chain carries TRBV11-2 and TRBJ1-1, with unresolved D. The CDR3 totals 13 residues. Germline lookup yields CDR1 SGHAT and CDR2 FQNNGV. Trimming pared 4 bases from V and 7 bases from J, leaving 13 bases between. CDR3 sequence (DNA): TGTGCCAGCAGCTCCCCCGGTACTATTGAAGCTTTCTTT. Its protein is CASSSPGTIEAFF.

The genes are TRBV4-2 and TRBJ2-3; a possible D gene is TRBD2 (6 bases). Trimming pared 1 base from V and 4 bases from J, leaving 18 bases between. Germline CDR1 is LGHNA and CDR2 is YNFKEQ. The CDR3 is 17 amino acids. The CDR3 DNA reads TGTGCCAGCAGCCAAGTAATACGGGAGTTGGATCCAGATACGCAGTATTTT. Translated, it gives CASSQVIRELDPDTQYF.

This rearrangement joins TRBV29-1 to TRBJ2-6, with 7 bases fitting TRBD2. The junction had 9 bases not matched to a gene; V was cut back by 6 bases and J by 4 bases. Germline V lookup: CDR1 SQVTM, CDR2 ANQGSEA. The CDR3 sequence is 15 residues long. This CDR3 reads CSVLGGSWGANVLTF. The CDR3 region has the DNA TGCAGCGTCCTCGGGGGGTCCTGGGGGGCCAACGTCCTGACTTTC.

V is TRBV6-6 and J is TRBJ1-5; D is undetermined. Per germline, CDR1 MNHNY and CDR2 SVGAGI (reference sequence). The CDR3 runs to 15 residues. V gave up 0 bases and J gave up 4 bases, with 10 bases separating them. The CDR3 here is CASSYSSLRNQPQHF. The CDR3 region has the DNA TGTGCCAGCAGTTACTCGAGCTTACGAAATCAGCCCCAGCATTTT.

The rearrangement links TRBV27 to TRBJ2-5; D is ambiguous. Per germline, CDR1 MNHEY and CDR2 SMNVEV (reference sequence). The CDR3 spans 13 residues. V was cut by 6 bases and J by 0 bases, with 8 bases left in between. CDR3 DNA sequence: TGTGCCAGCAGGCGACAATACCAAGAGACCCAGTACTTC. Residues: CASRRQYQETQYF.

The chain carries TRBV10-2 and TRBJ2-5; D possibly corresponds to TRBD2 (7 bases). Between the trimmed V and J ends, which lost 5 bases and 2 bases, there was a span of 12 bases. The CDR3 loop spans 14 amino acids. From germline, CDR1 is WSHSY and CDR2 SAAADI. CDR3 bases: TGCGCCAGCAGTAGGGGGGGCACACAAGAGACCCAGTACTTC. This codes for CASSRGGTQETQYF.

The DNA for the CDR3 is TGTGCCAGCAGACACACACTAGCGGGAGGGCCTGACGTCTCCAATGAGCAGTTCTTC. Its protein is CASRHTLAGGPDVSNEQFF. V gene TRBV14 combines with J gene TRBJ2-1, with 13 bases matching TRBD2. The CDR3 extends over 19 amino acids. Looked up from germline, CDR1 is SGHDN and CDR2 is FVKESK. Trimming took 6 bases from V and 6 from J; bases not matched to a gene: 17.

This clone was picked up a small number of times. This chain connects TRBV28 to TRBJ1-1, with D uncertain. V dropped 3 bases and J dropped 4 bases, with 12 bases sitting between them. Germline loops: CDR1 MDHEN, CDR2 SYDVKM. This CDR3 spans 14 amino acids. The DNA for the CDR3 is TGTGCCAGCAGTTTCGGGGTGGTCGGCACTGAAGCTTTCTTT. Amino acid sequence: CASSFGVVGTEAFF.

This rearrangement joins TRBV6-1 to TRBJ2-7, with no clear D. V was shortened by 3 bases and J by 12 bases, with 12 bases between the two germline ends. The CDR3 is made up of 11 amino acids. Germline CDR1 reads MNHNS; CDR2 reads SASEGT. Written as DNA, the CDR3 is TGTGCCAGCAGTGACACCGGTATTCGGTACTTC. It yields the protein CASSDTGIRYF.

The chain combines TRBV5-1 with TRBJ1-1; D might be TRBD1 (5 bases). The ends were cut back, 4 bases at V and 2 bases at J, with 9 bases in the middle. CDR1 and CDR2 from the germline V gene are SGHRS and YFSETQ. This CDR3 has 13 residues. The CDR3 nucleotides are TGCGCCAGCAGCCCGGACAAAAACACTGAAGCTTTCTTT. This encodes CASSPDKNTEAFF.

The chain recombines TRBV12-5 with TRBJ2-3; D gene unclear. This CDR3 spans 13 amino acids. Germline V gives CDR1 LGHNT, CDR2 FRNRAP. Trimming removed 2 bases from V and 0 bases from J, with 3 bases in between. The CDR3 loop reads CASGLWSTDTQYF. The DNA of the CDR3 is TGTGCTAGTGGTTTGTGGAGCACAGATACGCAGTATTTT.

The V and J genes are TRBV7-6 and TRBJ2-5, with a weak D call TRBD2 (5 bases). V lost 4 bases to trimming and J lost 3 bases, with 18 bases between them. This CDR3 region has 16 residues. Germline V CDR1 and CDR2: SGHVS, FNYEAQ. CDR3 region: CASSSPGEGEEETQYF. The DNA of the CDR3 is TGTGCCAGCAGCTCACCCGGGGAAGGAGAGGAAGAGACCCAGTACTTC.

This clone was seen once. The chain combines TRBV2 with TRBJ2-3, with TRBD2 identical over 9 bases. Germline V gene sequence: CDR1 SNHLY, CDR2 FYNNEI. The CDR3 loop spans 15 amino acids. V gave up 6 bases and J gave up 5 bases; unmatched junction bases: 9. In nucleotides, the CDR3 is TGTGCCAGCAGCGCAATAGCGGGAGAAGAAGATACGCAGTATTTT. Translated, it gives CASSAIAGEEDTQYF.

This chain links TRBV27 with TRBJ1-4, with 9 bases matching TRBD1. Germline values: CDR1 MNHEY, CDR2 SMNVEV (reference sequence). Trimming removed 5 bases from V and 7 bases from J; junction bases left unmatched: 8. There are 15 residues in the CDR3. CDR3 nucleotide sequence: TGTGCCAGCAGTACCCGGGACAGGGAAGGTGAAAAACTGTTTTTT. It translates to CASSTRDREGEKLFF.

J is TRBJ2-1 and V is TRBV27; D uncertain. V was pared by 0 bases and J by 0 bases, with 12 bases between. CDR1 is MNHEY, CDR2 SMNVEV, per germline (reference sequence). The CDR3 runs to 17 residues. The CDR3 coding sequence is TGTGCCAGCAGTTTATCGATCCCGGTGAACTCCTACAATGAGCAGTTCTTC. Protein sequence: CASSLSIPVNSYNEQFF.

The count of this clone is one. The chain combines TRBV4-1 with TRBJ2-3; 7 bases are shared with TRBD2. Germline assignment: CDR1 MGHRA and CDR2 YSYEKL. This CDR3 spans 14 amino acids. J gave up 7 bases and V 2 bases, and 6 bases lay outside the gene matches. As DNA, the CDR3 is TGCGCCAGCAGCCAATTCGAGCGGGGAAATACGCAGTATTTT. Translation gives CASSQFERGNTQYF.